One TCR beta chain is described in this entry. Generated by immunoSEQ multiplex PCR, the TCRdb table keeps only in-frame clones and is missing some. Of roughly 28,000 clones in the sample, approximately 81% are singletons; the top ten hold around 32%. The sample is drawn from a study of PD-1 blockade in classical Hodgkin lymphoma. There was relapse after autologous stem cell transplantation in every patient, and there was variation in brentuximab vedotin exposure. Each best response was a complete response, a partial response or progressive disease. The CDR3 has 16 amino acids. The trim removed 3 bases at V and 1 base at J, leaving 8 bases unmatched. Germline CDR1 is SGDLS and CDR2 is YYNGEE.

The sequence derives from a human donor with classical Hodgkin lymphoma. The material sequenced was peripheral blood mononuclear cells (PBMCs), taken before the second cycle of nivolumab. The gene calls are TRBV9 and TRBJ2-5; 8 nucleotides match TRBD2. CDR3 in DNA: TGTGCCAGCAGCGCCCGCAGGAGCGGGGGCCAAGAGACCCAGTACTTC. Amino acid sequence: CASSARRSGGQETQYF. Combining the CDR3 with reference TRBV9 and TRBJ2-5 gives the whole variable domain DSGVTQTPKHLITATGQRVTLRCSPRSGDLSVYWYQQSLDQGLQFLIQYYNGEERAKGNILERFSAQQFPDLHSELNLSSLELGDSALYFCASSARRSGGQETQYFGPGTRLLVL.